The sequence of this T cell receptor beta chain was determined in a study of sequential checkpoint blockade in melanoma. Study information: Each arm's sequence ended with maintenance nivolumab.

Treatment specified: randomized to nivolumab then ipilimumab (arm A) or the reverse (arm B). Patients had received no earlier DNA-damaging chemotherapy. CDR3 length: 15 amino acids. The germline V and J ends were trimmed by 6 bases and 5 bases, with 19 bases remaining between them. The germline V gene encodes CDR1 SGDLS and CDR2 YYNGEE. Sequencing was performed with immunoSEQ multiplex PCR; in TCRdb, only in-frame clones are kept and a portion is missing. Among some 5,100 clones listed, about 78% were seen once. Material: CD8+ T cells sorted from blood (inferred from file names), obtained from a patient given nivolumab and ipilimumab in sequence. This sequence joins TRBV9 and TRBJ2-3, with a weak D call TRBD1 (7 bases). This clonotype was obtained from a human donor with melanoma. The CDR3 DNA follows: TGTGCCAGCACCCCAGGTAGCGGACAGGTAGATACGCAGTATTTT. Protein product: CASTPGSGQVDTQYF.